The 15 T cell receptor beta chains below all came from one sample that was sequenced in a study of response to subunit inactivated influenza vaccine. MiXCR was run by TCRdb on the RT-PCR reads, yielding one entry per CDR3 protein. Among approximately 490,000 distinct CDR3 sequences listed, approximately 7.7% were seen once. The sequences come from PBMCs from blood, collected 23 months after vaccination. These receptors were taken from a man aged 50 to 75 who received an inactivated influenza vaccine.

The rearrangement uses TRBV5-6 and TRBJ1-4, with 7 nucleotides matching TRBD1. The V gene's germline CDR1 is SGHDT and CDR2 YYEEEE. The CDR3 runs to 14 residues. The V segment lost 3 bases and the J segment 8 bases; nucleotides outside the gene matches: 7. The CDR3 loop reads CASSYTGDGEKLFF. For the CDR3, the DNA is TGTGCCAGCAGCTACACAGGGGATGGGGAAAAACTGTTTTTT.

This clonotype was counted only a few times. The chain couples TRBV14 to TRBJ2-5, with D perhaps matching TRBD2 (5 bases). CDR1 is SGHDN, CDR2 FVKESK, per germline. This CDR3 has 19 amino acids. Trimming removed 0 bases from V and 2 bases from J, with 22 bases in between. CDR3 residues: CASSQDRWTGLAAQETQYF. CDR3 nucleotide sequence: TGTGCCAGCAGCCAAGATCGATGGACCGGACTGGCGGCACAAGAGACCCAGTACTTC. The entire variable domain, with the rest obtained from reference TRBV14 and TRBJ2-5, is as follows: EAGVTQFPSHSVIEKGQTVTLRCDPISGHDNLYWYRRVMGKEIKFLLHFVKESKQDESGMPNNRFLAERTGGTYSTLKVQPAELEDSGVYFCASSQDRWTGLAAQETQYFGPGTRLLVL.

This clonotype has at least ten counts. This chain links TRBV29-1 with TRBJ1-1, with a tentative D call TRBD1 (6 bases). The germline CDR1 and CDR2 sequences are SQVTM and ANQGSEA. This CDR3 contains 13 residues. V lost 7 bases to trimming and J lost 1 base, with 13 bases between them. CDR3 bases: TGCAGCGCTACGCGGGGGCCGAACACTGAAGCTTTCTTT. Translated, it gives CSATRGPNTEAFF.

This clonotype was observed a handful of times. The gene calls are TRBV20-1 and TRBJ1-5, with TRBD1 identical over 7 bases. Germline CDR1 and CDR2: DFQATT and SNEGSKA (reference sequence). The V segment lost 0 bases and the J segment 1 base; nucleotides outside the gene matches: 9. The CDR3 is 17 amino acids. CDR3 bases: TGCAGTGCTAGAGATGGGGCCAGACAGGGAAGCAATCAGCCCCAGCATTTT. Residues: CSARDGARQGSNQPQHF.

Many counts were recorded for this clonotype. This chain uses TRBV7-9 with TRBJ1-5, with a weak D call TRBD1 (5 bases). Germline V gene sequence: CDR1 SEHNR, CDR2 FQNEAQ (reference sequence). The V gene lost 0 bases and the J gene lost 10 bases, with 13 bases spanning the gap. This CDR3 has 14 amino acids. This CDR3 reads CASSLARGLGPQHF. The CDR3 coding sequence is TGTGCCAGCAGCTTAGCACGGGGCCTGGGACCCCAGCATTTT.

There are a few counts of this clonotype. The chain is built from TRBV6-1 and TRBJ2-7, with D maybe TRBD1 (6 bases). The CDR3 runs to 15 residues. The V gene lost 1 base and the J gene lost 3 bases, with 13 bases spanning the gap. Germline loops: CDR1 MNHNS, CDR2 SASEGT. Here the CDR3 reads CASSEGQVTVYEQYF. The CDR3 DNA reads as TGTGCCAGCAGTGAAGGACAGGTTACCGTCTACGAGCAGTACTTC.

This clonotype was seen more than once but under ten times. The V and J genes are TRBV18 and TRBJ1-1; 9 bases are a match to TRBD1. The CDR3 consists of 14 residues. V shed 2 bases and J 8 bases; nucleotides not matched to a gene: 6. The germline V gene encodes CDR1 KGHSH and CDR2 LQKENI. CDR3 in amino acids: CASSPGTGYREAFF. The CDR3 DNA reads TGTGCCAGCTCACCAGGGACAGGGTACCGAGAAGCTTTCTTT.

The table lists this clonotype with a few counts. The chain is built from TRBV6-1 and TRBJ2-7, with 7 bases fitting TRBD1. The CDR3 covers 14 residues. J gave up 5 bases and V 6 bases, and 10 bases lay outside the gene matches. Germline lookup yields CDR1 MNHNS and CDR2 SASEGT. Here the CDR3 reads CASSQQGYWDEQYF. The CDR3 nucleotides read TGTGCCAGCAGCCAACAGGGGTACTGGGACGAGCAGTACTTC.

This clonotype was picked up many times. The chain uses TRBV20-1 and TRBJ2-5, with a possible D match to TRBD1 (5 bases). The CDR3 length is 14 residues. V gave up 0 bases and J gave up 5 bases, with 13 bases separating them. CDR1 is DFQATT, CDR2 SNEGSKA, per germline (reference sequence). The CDR3 bases are TGCAGTGCTAGAGATACAGGAATAGCCGAGACCCAGTACTTC. Its translation: CSARDTGIAETQYF.

There are many counts of this clonotype. The J gene is TRBJ1-5, the V gene TRBV5-1; the D is unclear. V was shortened by 4 bases and J by 2 bases, with 19 bases between the two germline ends. The CDR3 spans 17 residues. Germline V lookup: CDR1 SGHRS, CDR2 YFSETQ. CDR3: CASSPQAVAGGNQPQHF. In DNA form, the CDR3 reads TGCGCCAGCAGCCCCCAGGCGGTGGCGGGTGGCAATCAGCCCCAGCATTTT.

This clonotype was recorded a few times. J is TRBJ2-7 and V is TRBV5-1, with D unresolved. Per germline, CDR1 SGHRS and CDR2 YFSETQ. Trimming left V 2 bases short and J 2 bases short, with 14 bases between. The CDR3 sequence is 15 residues long. The chain's CDR3 is CASSFGPGPAYEQYF. The DNA of the CDR3 is TGCGCCAGCAGCTTCGGCCCAGGACCTGCCTACGAGCAGTACTTC.

This clonotype came up a few times. The V gene is TRBV3-1, the J gene TRBJ2-1, with D perhaps matching TRBD2 (6 bases). Germline V gene data show CDR1 as LGHDT and CDR2 as YNNKEL (reference sequence). CDR3 length equals 14 residues. Trimming removed 1 base from V and 8 bases from J, with 12 bases in between. The CDR3 DNA is TGTGCCAGCAGCCAAGGCGGGGCCTGGGATGAGCAGTTCTTC. It is translated as CASSQGGAWDEQFF.

This clonotype has a count of ten or more. V is TRBV12-3 or TRBV12-4 and J is TRBJ1-1; D gene ambiguous. V was clipped by 0 bases and J by 1 base, with 3 bases between them. The CDR3 extends over 13 amino acids. CDR3: CASSLATNTEAFF. The CDR3 region has the DNA TGTGCCAGCAGTTTAGCGACGAACACTGAAGCTTTCTTT.

This clonotype was observed a few times. This chain links TRBV11-2 with TRBJ2-5; D might be TRBD2 (6 bases). Looked up from germline, CDR1 is SGHAT and CDR2 is FQNNGV. With 1 base removed from V and 5 bases from J, the gap between germline ends came to 8 bases. The CDR3 has 13 residues. The CDR3 protein is CASSLGGIETQYF. The CDR3 DNA reads TGTGCCAGCAGCTTAGGCGGGATTGAGACCCAGTACTTC.

The chain carries TRBV20-1 and TRBJ2-2; 7 bases match TRBD2. J was trimmed by 4 bases and V by 3 bases; bases with no gene match: 5. This CDR3 contains 14 residues. From germline, CDR1 is DFQATT and CDR2 SNEGSKA (reference sequence). The chain's CDR3 is CSARNGGSTGELFF. CDR3 DNA sequence: TGCAGTGCTAGGAACGGGGGGTCCACCGGGGAGCTGTTTTTT.